The 31 T cell receptor beta chains given below trace back to one sample, sequenced in a study of cytomegalovirus exposure and HLA in healthy donors. A multiplex PCR was run with 60 Vbeta primers and 13 Jbeta primers. Clones were read by immunoSEQ multiplex PCR, and TCRdb kept only the in-frame ones, dropping some. The sample comprises 100,000 to 150,000 clones, 80% of which are singletons, and about 1.2% rests with the top ten. Sequenced input: PBMCs. The receptor source for this set is a female donor in good health and CMV-seronegative.

This clone was counted only a few times. The V call is TRBV5-5, the J call TRBJ2-3, with TRBD2 identical over 7 bases. J was trimmed by 1 base and V by 3 bases; bases with no gene match: 20. Germline V lookup: CDR1 SGHKS, CDR2 YYEKEE (reference sequence). CDR3 length equals 20 residues. The CDR3 loop reads CASSYGRRLAANLGTDTQYF. The CDR3 bases are TGTGCCAGCAGCTACGGGCGGCGGCTAGCGGCAAACCTGGGCACAGATACGCAGTATTTT.

The chain has TRBV6-6 and TRBJ1-4; D possibly corresponds to TRBD1 (5 bases). Trimming left V 2 bases short and J 8 bases short, with 9 bases between. Germline V CDR1 and CDR2: MNHNY, SVGAGI (reference sequence). This CDR3 has 13 amino acids. DNA for the CDR3: TGTGCCAGCAGTTACAGGGGCAGGGAAAAACTGTTTTTT. As protein: CASSYRGREKLFF.

The chain carries TRBV28 and TRBJ1-3, with TRBD1 as a possible D gene (6 bases). V shed 4 bases and J shed 6 bases, with 7 bases lying between them. Germline CDR1 and CDR2: MDHEN and SYDVKM. The CDR3 is 12 residues long. CDR3 in amino acids: CASSSGANTIYF. As DNA, the CDR3 is TGTGCCAGCAGTTCAGGGGCAAACACCATATATTTT.

This clone has a single count. The genes are TRBV27 and TRBJ1-5; tentative D call: TRBD1 (6 bases). The CDR3 covers 14 residues. The germline V gene encodes CDR1 MNHEY and CDR2 SMNVEV (reference sequence). Trimming took off 5 bases at V and 6 bases at J, with 14 bases between the two ends. For the CDR3, the DNA is TGTGCCAGCAGTCAGACAGGCGCCCGTCAGCCCCAGCATTTT. It is translated as CASSQTGARQPQHF.

V gene TRBV10-3 combines with J gene TRBJ2-7; D is uncertain. The CDR3 spans 12 residues. Germline-derived CDR1 and CDR2 are ENHRY and SYGVKD. Trimming cost V 6 bases and J 6 bases, with 12 bases left between them. CDR3 DNA sequence: TGTGCCATCAGGGGTGAGGCGAGCGAGCAGTACTTC. Its protein product is CAIRGEASEQYF.

This clone was seen a few times. The chain recombines TRBV19 with TRBJ2-1; 9 bases are a match to TRBD2. Germline CDR1 is LNHDA and CDR2 is SQIVND (reference sequence). The ends lost 7 bases at V and 2 bases at J; junction bases unmatched: 3. The CDR3 consists of 14 residues. The chain's CDR3 is CASNLAGTYNEQFF. The DNA for the CDR3 is TGTGCCAGTAACCTAGCGGGGACCTACAATGAGCAGTTCTTC.

This chain uses TRBV5-1 with TRBJ2-1; 7 bases agree with TRBD1. V shed 0 bases, J shed 7 bases, and the junction held 13 bases outside the gene matches. There are 17 residues in the CDR3. Germline V gives CDR1 SGHRS, CDR2 YFSETQ. CDR3 residues: CASSLVVHRGARNEQFF. DNA of the CDR3: TGCGCCAGCAGCTTGGTGGTCCACAGGGGCGCGAGAAATGAGCAGTTCTTC.

J is TRBJ2-2 and V is TRBV6-1; D is possibly TRBD2 (6 bases). The CDR3 has 14 residues. The germline V gene has CDR1 MNHNS and CDR2 SASEGT. The V and J ends lost 5 bases and 5 bases respectively, with 12 bases between them. CDR3 sequence reads: CASSSGTWTGELFF. CDR3 nucleotides: TGTGCCAGCAGTTCCGGGACTTGGACCGGGGAGCTGTTTTTT.

In nucleotides, the CDR3 is TGTGCCAGCAGCTCGGACTATTTGGAGACCCAGTACTTC. Encoded protein: CASSSDYLETQYF. The V and J genes are TRBV7-9 and TRBJ2-5; D perhaps matches TRBD2 (6 bases). The CDR3 consists of 13 residues. Germline assignment: CDR1 SEHNR and CDR2 FQNEAQ (reference sequence). Trimming took 4 bases from V and 5 from J, leaving 11 bases between them.

With respect to this clone: Other DNA sequences in this sample translate to the same CDR3. The V gene is TRBV4-1, the J gene TRBJ1-1, with 8 bases aligning to TRBD1. Unmatched junction bases numbered 6, after V lost 1 base and J lost 5 bases. The CDR3 consists of 15 residues. Germline CDR1 and CDR2: MGHRA and YSYEKL. The CDR3 DNA reads as TGCGCCAGCAGCCAAGCCGGGACAGGCGGTACTGAAGCTTTCTTT. Its protein product is CASSQAGTGGTEAFF.

The CDR3 bases are TGCGCCAGCAGCTTGGCTCGGGGGGGCCCCTACGAGCAGTACTTC. Encoded protein: CASSLARGGPYEQYF. V is TRBV5-1 and J is TRBJ2-7, with 8 bases matching TRBD2. With 0 bases clipped from V and 2 bases from J, the junction kept 4 bases outside the gene matches. CDR1 SGHRS and CDR2 YFSETQ come from the germline V gene. The CDR3 is 15 residues long.

The chain carries TRBV4-1 and TRBJ1-2; 8 bases are a match to TRBD1. This CDR3 comprises 15 residues. Looked up from germline, CDR1 is MGHRA and CDR2 is YSYEKL. Trimming took 3 bases from V and 3 from J; bases not matched to a gene: 6. DNA of the CDR3: TGCGCCAGCAGCCATGGACAGGGAAGTCACTATGGCTACACCTTC. Its protein product is CASSHGQGSHYGYTF.

This clone was picked up a small number of times. The V gene is TRBV12-5, the J gene TRBJ2-2; a weak D match, TRBD1 (5 bases). This CDR3 region has 12 residues. V was trimmed by 5 bases and J by 6 bases, leaving 7 bases between them. Germline loops: CDR1 LGHNT, CDR2 FRNRAP. The CDR3 sequence: CASGTGSGELFF. DNA for the CDR3: TGTGCTAGTGGTACAGGCTCCGGGGAGCTGTTTTTT.

The V call is TRBV6-6, the J call TRBJ2-7; possible D gene TRBD1, 6 bases. Germline V gene lookup returns CDR1 MNHNY and CDR2 SVGAGI (reference sequence). The length of the CDR3 is 13 residues. V was pared by 2 bases and J by 1 base, with 6 bases between. This CDR3 reads CASSYQGSYEQYF. The CDR3 DNA reads as TGTGCCAGCAGTTACCAGGGGTCCTACGAGCAGTACTTC.

The genes are TRBV10-3 and TRBJ2-6; tentatively, D is TRBD1 (6 bases). The CDR3 runs 17 residues. The germline gives CDR1 ENHRY, CDR2 SYGVKD. V dropped 2 bases and J dropped 0 bases, with 11 bases sitting between them. The CDR3 nucleotides read TGTGCCATCAGTGAGATAACAGGGTTCTCTGGGGCCAACGTCCTGACTTTC. It is translated as CAISEITGFSGANVLTF.

V and J are TRBV6-4 and TRBJ2-2, with D possibly being TRBD1 (6 bases). Germline V lookup: CDR1 MRHNA, CDR2 SNTAGT. The CDR3 sequence is 14 residues long. The V gene lost 6 bases and the J gene lost 5 bases, with 13 bases spanning the gap. The CDR3 DNA reads TGTGCCAGCAGAGACAGGCCGGGGACCGGGGAGCTGTTTTTT. Its translation: CASRDRPGTGELFF.

The V gene is TRBV30, the J gene TRBJ2-7; a weak D match, TRBD2 (6 bases). Deletions cut 3 bases from V and 0 bases from J, with 15 bases between. The CDR3 is 15 residues long. The germline V gene encodes CDR1 GTSNPN and CDR2 SVGIG (reference sequence). CDR3 in amino acids: CAWRTSGLHSYEQYF. DNA for the CDR3: TGTGCCTGGAGGACGTCGGGACTTCACTCCTACGAGCAGTACTTC. Full variable domain (missing parts from reference TRBV30 and TRBJ2-7): SQTIHQWPATLVQPVGSPLSLECTVEGTSNPNLYWYRQAAGRGLQLLFYSVGIGQISSEVPQNLSASRPQDRQFILSSKKLLLSDSGFYLCAWRTSGLHSYEQYFGPGTRLTVT.

J is TRBJ2-3 and V is TRBV5-1; TRBD1 aligns across 7 bases. Germline CDR1 is SGHRS and CDR2 is YFSETQ. V trimming: 6 bases; J trimming: 3 bases; junction bases outside the gene matches: 7. The CDR3 contains 14 residues. The CDR3 DNA follows: TGCGCCAGCACGAGGGACAGTAGAACAGATACGCAGTATTTT. Translating gives CASTRDSRTDTQYF.

The genes are TRBV4-1 and TRBJ1-1, with TRBD1 matching 7 bases. The CDR3 is 12 amino acids. Germline CDR1 is MGHRA and CDR2 is YSYEKL. The V gene end was trimmed by 4 bases and the J gene end by 6 bases; junction bases not matched to a gene: 2. The CDR3 here is CASSRDRAEAFF. The CDR3 nucleotides are TGCGCCAGCAGCCGGGACAGAGCTGAAGCTTTCTTT.

The CDR3 is CASTHHGGASYEQYF. As DNA, the CDR3 is TGTGCCAGCACCCACCACGGGGGGGCCAGCTACGAGCAGTACTTC. This chain uses TRBV6-1 with TRBJ2-7; 8 bases agree with TRBD2. The CDR3 consists of 15 residues. The germline CDR1 and CDR2 sequences are MNHNS and SASEGT. J was trimmed by 3 bases and V by 7 bases; bases with no gene match: 11.

Only a few counts were recorded for this clone. The chain employs TRBV10-1 and TRBJ1-5; D unresolved. Trimming removed 8 bases from V and 1 base from J, with 12 bases in between. CDR1 WNHNN and CDR2 SYGVQD come from the germline V gene (reference sequence). The CDR3 sequence is 14 residues long. CDR3 region: CASWEGRSNQPQHF. As DNA, the CDR3 is TGCGCCAGCTGGGAGGGAAGGAGCAATCAGCCCCAGCATTTT.

This rearrangement joins TRBV4-1 to TRBJ1-6; perhaps TRBD1 as D (6 bases). Per the germline V gene, CDR1 is MGHRA and CDR2 is YSYEKL. The V and J ends lost 2 bases and 5 bases respectively, with 10 bases between them. This CDR3 is 15 amino acids long. The CDR3 coding sequence is TGCGCCAGCAGCCAACTACAGGGTGATAATTCACCCCTCCACTTT. It yields the protein CASSQLQGDNSPLHF.

This rearrangement joins TRBV12-5 to TRBJ2-7; TRBD1 is a possible D gene (5 bases). The CDR3 sequence is 14 residues long. V was cut by 5 bases and J by 3 bases, with 14 bases left in between. Germline CDR1 and CDR2: LGHNT and FRNRAP. This chain's CDR3 is CASGPADSLYEQYF. CDR3 nucleotides: TGTGCTAGTGGTCCGGCCGACAGTCTCTACGAGCAGTACTTC.

This clone has just one count. The chain recombines TRBV4-2 with TRBJ2-1, with a weak D call TRBD2 (5 bases). Germline CDR1 reads LGHNA; CDR2 reads YNFKEQ. Trimming shortened V by 0 bases and J by 1 base, and 13 bases separated the two germline ends. This CDR3 has 17 amino acids. CDR3 residues: CASSQDTPLGSYNEQFF. CDR3 bases: TGTGCCAGCAGCCAAGATACCCCACTAGGGTCCTACAATGAGCAGTTCTTC.

This clone occurred a few times. The chain is built from TRBV19 and TRBJ2-3; no clear D gene. This CDR3 is built from 16 residues. Per the germline V gene, CDR1 is LNHDA and CDR2 is SQIVND (reference sequence). V was pared by 5 bases and J by 1 base, with 16 bases between. As DNA, the CDR3 is TGTGCCAGTAGTTACCCCACGAGAAGAGGCACAGATACGCAGTATTTT. Translating gives CASSYPTRRGTDTQYF.

The CDR3 nucleotides read TGTGCCAGCAGCCCCAACTACCGCCTCTATGGCTACACCTTC. It translates to CASSPNYRLYGYTF. The chain recombines TRBV6-5 with TRBJ1-2; D not resolved. V dropped 6 bases and J dropped 4 bases, with 15 bases sitting between them. CDR3 size: 14 residues. The germline V gene encodes CDR1 MNHEY and CDR2 SVGAGI.

About this clone itself: Other DNA sequences within the sample encode an identical CDR3. V and J are TRBV7-9 and TRBJ2-1; the match to TRBD2 covers 10 bases. The CDR3 has 15 residues. Per germline, CDR1 SEHNR and CDR2 FQNEAQ (reference sequence). J gave up 2 bases and V 3 bases, and 1 base lay outside the gene matches. In DNA, the CDR3 is TGTGCCAGCAGCTTTGGGACTAGCGCCTACAATGAGCAGTTCTTC. It specifies CASSFGTSAYNEQFF.

The chain carries TRBV29-1 and TRBJ2-3, with 11 bases that match TRBD2. CDR1 is SQVTM, CDR2 ANQGSEA, per germline. There are 17 residues in the CDR3. V shed 6 bases and J 2 bases; nucleotides not matched to a gene: 13. Here the CDR3 DNA reads TGCAGCGTGGGTAGACTAGCGGGGAGCAGGTACACAGATACGCAGTATTTT. This gives the protein CSVGRLAGSRYTDTQYF.

This clone was counted a few times. V is TRBV5-6 and J is TRBJ1-2, with 7 bases that match TRBD1. The J segment lost 3 bases and the V segment lost 4 bases, leaving 9 bases of the junction unmatched. The CDR3 is made up of 15 amino acids. From germline, CDR1 is SGHDT and CDR2 YYEEEE. CDR3 nucleotides: TGTGCCAGCAGCGGGGAAGGGACAGACTACTATGGCTACACCTTC. It yields the protein CASSGEGTDYYGYTF.

The J gene is TRBJ1-4, the V gene TRBV5-1, with a weak D call TRBD1 (5 bases). Trimming pared 0 bases from V and 2 bases from J, leaving 11 bases between. The CDR3 consists of 16 residues. From germline, CDR1 is SGHRS and CDR2 YFSETQ. The CDR3 region has the DNA TGCGCCAGCAGCTTGGCCGGAAGGGGTACTAATGAAAAACTGTTTTTT. Amino acid sequence: CASSLAGRGTNEKLFF.

A single count supports this clone. The same CDR3 can be traced to other DNA sequences in this sample. J is TRBJ1-1 and V is TRBV6-5; D uncertain. Germline-derived CDR1 and CDR2 are MNHEY and SVGAGI. The CDR3 has 14 residues. With 0 bases removed from V and 1 base from J, the gap between germline ends came to 6 bases. CDR3 bases: TGTGCCAGCAGTTACTCCCCAGGGAACACTGAAGCTTTCTTT. Translating gives CASSYSPGNTEAFF.